The source of this TCR beta chain is a study of cytomegalovirus exposure and HLA in healthy donors. Findings of the study overall: Within an earlier analysis, most TCR beta V segments proved productive either about 87% or about 30% of the time. A later analysis showed HLA-associated TCR beta chains outstripping equally common others in clonal expansion.

It was with 60 Vbeta and 13 Jbeta primers that the PCR ran. Assay: immunoSEQ multiplex PCR; the TCRdb copy retains only in-frame clones and omits some. The sample has tens of thousands of clones, 80% to 90% seen once; the top ten hold 3.6%. This clone was recorded only once. Antigen specificity is unknown. What was sequenced was PBMCs. This receptor was obtained from a woman aged 18 to 35 in good health and CMV-seronegative.

The CDR3 sequence: CASSLAGGPADTQYF. As DNA, the CDR3 is TGTGCCAGCAGCTTGGCAGGGGGCCCCGCAGATACGCAGTATTTT. The chain combines TRBV11-2 with TRBJ2-3; 8 nucleotides align to TRBD1. J lost 4 bases, V lost 3 bases, and 6 bases had no gene match. Looked up from germline, CDR1 is SGHAT and CDR2 is FQNNGV. The CDR3 is 15 residues long. Full variable domain (rest looked up from reference TRBV11-2 and TRBJ2-3): EAGVAQSPRYKIIEKRQSVAFWCNPISGHATLYWYQQILGQGPKLLIQFQNNGVVDDSQLPKDRFSAERLKGVDSTLKIQPAKLEDSAVYLCASSLAGGPADTQYFGPGTRLTVL.